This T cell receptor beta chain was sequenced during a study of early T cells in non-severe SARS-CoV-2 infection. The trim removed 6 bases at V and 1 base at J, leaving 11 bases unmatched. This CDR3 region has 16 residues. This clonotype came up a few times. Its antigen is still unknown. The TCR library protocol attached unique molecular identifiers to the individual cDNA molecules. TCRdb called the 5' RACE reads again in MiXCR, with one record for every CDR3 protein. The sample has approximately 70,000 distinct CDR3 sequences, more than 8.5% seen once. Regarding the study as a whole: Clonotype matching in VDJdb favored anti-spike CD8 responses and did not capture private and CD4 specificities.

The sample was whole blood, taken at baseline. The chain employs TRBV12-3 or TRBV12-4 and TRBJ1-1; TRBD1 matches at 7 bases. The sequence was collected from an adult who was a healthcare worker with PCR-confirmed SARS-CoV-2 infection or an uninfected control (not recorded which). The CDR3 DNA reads TGTGCCAGCAGCTTTATTCTTCGGACAGGGAACACTGAAGCTTTCTTT. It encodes CASSFILRTGNTEAFF.